One T cell receptor (beta chain) is described in this entry. The CDR3 has 14 residues. Germline lookup yields CDR1 SGHDN and CDR2 FVKESK. Trimming stripped 1 base from V and 11 bases from J, with 14 bases between. This record belongs to a study of cytotoxic CD8 clonotypes in ibrutinib-treated CLL. The assay was immunoSEQ multiplex PCR, and TCRdb's table has in-frame clones only and misses some. The table records about 330,000 clones, around 66% of them present only once. The clonotype originates from a human donor with chronic lymphocytic leukemia. Sequenced here: PBMCs, sampled after 36 months of ibrutinib treatment. The genes are TRBV14 and TRBJ1-4; no firm D call. CDR3 sequence: CASSQVAGWGKLFF. As DNA, the CDR3 is TGTGCCAGCAGCCAAGTAGCCGGTTGGGGTAAACTGTTTTTT.